One and the same sample provided the 27 T cell receptor beta chains below, sequenced in a study of neoadjuvant nivolumab and ipilimumab in lung cancer. TCRdb's table, derived via immunoSEQ multiplex PCR, lists solely in-frame clones and lacks some. Of some 43,000 clones listed, roughly 89% are singletons. Sequencing used blood, obtained before neoadjuvant nivolumab, alone or with ipilimumab. Receptors were obtained from an adult with non-small cell lung cancer. Some clones in this sample may be carry-over from other donors' samples.

This rearrangement joins TRBV30 to TRBJ1-2; D is undetermined. Germline CDR1 and CDR2: GTSNPN and SVGIG (reference sequence). V was trimmed by 0 bases and J by 6 bases, leaving 8 bases between them. This CDR3 is built from 12 residues. The CDR3 sequence: CAWSVLKHGYTF. The CDR3 nucleotides are TGTGCCTGGAGTGTACTGAAGCATGGCTACACCTTC.

This clone was counted a single time. The chain recombines TRBV30 with TRBJ2-3, with TRBD2 matching 9 bases. CDR1 is GTSNPN and CDR2 is SVGIG in the germline V gene (reference sequence). This CDR3 has 15 residues. Trimming took 7 bases from V and 0 from J; bases not matched to a gene: 8. The CDR3 DNA sequence: TGTGCCTACCAAGGACTAGCGTCTAGCACAGATACGCAGTATTTT. It yields the protein CAYQGLASSTDTQYF.

The V and J genes are TRBV25-1 and TRBJ2-5; TRBD2 aligns across 11 bases. This CDR3 spans 17 amino acids. V lost 3 bases, J lost 3 bases, and 9 bases stayed unmatched. Germline values: CDR1 MGHDK, CDR2 SYGVNS. The CDR3 DNA sequence: TGTGCCAGCAGTGACCTCCCCTTACTAGCGGGAGAAGAGACCCAGTACTTC. This gives the protein CASSDLPLLAGEETQYF.

The V call is TRBV6-5, the J call TRBJ2-3; D gene unclear. V was pared by 0 bases and J by 2 bases, with 6 bases between. The germline CDR1 and CDR2 sequences are MNHEY and SVGAGI. The CDR3 runs to 14 residues. The CDR3 DNA is TGTGCCAGCAGTTACTCGATTCTCACAGATACGCAGTATTTT. Protein product: CASSYSILTDTQYF.

This rearrangement joins TRBV5-1 to TRBJ2-5; D ambiguous. The CDR3 loop spans 14 amino acids. V lost 4 bases to trimming and J lost 5 bases, with 15 bases between them. Germline CDR1 SGHRS, CDR2 YFSETQ. As DNA, the CDR3 is TGCGCCAGCAGCCCATTCTTGCTCGGGGAGACCCAGTACTTC. It codes for CASSPFLLGETQYF.

The gene calls are TRBV5-1 and TRBJ2-1; TRBD2 matches 10 bases. The CDR3 covers 16 residues. V lost 4 bases, J lost 1 base, and 5 bases stayed unmatched. Germline V gene data show CDR1 as SGHRS and CDR2 as YFSETQ. This CDR3 is CASSVPLAGSYNEQFF. For the CDR3, the DNA is TGCGCCAGCAGCGTACCACTAGCGGGGTCCTACAATGAGCAGTTCTTC. The variable domain in full, with the rest retrieved from reference TRBV5-1 and TRBJ2-1, is KAGVTQTPRYLIKTRGQQVTLSCSPISGHRSVSWYQQTPGQGLQFLFEYFSETQRNKGNFPGRFSGRQFSNSRSEMNVSTLELGDSALYLCASSVPLAGSYNEQFFGPGTRLTVL.

The rearrangement joins TRBV15 to TRBJ2-7; D gene unclear. The CDR3 contains 15 residues. Germline V lookup: CDR1 LNHNV, CDR2 YYDKDF (reference sequence). Trimming pared 0 bases from V and 4 bases from J, leaving 13 bases between. CDR3 region: CATSRDLNGLYEQYF. CDR3 sequence (DNA): TGTGCCACCAGCAGAGATCTGAATGGCCTATACGAGCAGTACTTC.

Remarks on this clone: At one boundary the junction diverges from the germline segment, which might be a read error. The chain's CDR3 is CASSLDAGEQFF. The DNA for the CDR3 is TGTGCTAGCAGCTTAGATGCGGGTGAGCAGTTCTTC. This chain uses TRBV7-7 with TRBJ2-1; D perhaps matches TRBD2 (5 bases). This CDR3 has 12 amino acids. Germline CDR1 reads SSHAT; CDR2 reads FNYEAQ (reference sequence).

Here the CDR3 DNA reads TGTGCCTGGAGTTTAAACAGGGAGGCCGGGGAGCTGTTTTTT. Its protein product is CAWSLNREAGELFF. This chain links TRBV30 with TRBJ2-2, with D perhaps TRBD1 or TRBD2 (6 bases each). Trimming pared 2 bases from V and 6 bases from J, leaving 13 bases between. The CDR3 has 14 residues. Germline V gene data show CDR1 as GTSNPN and CDR2 as SVGIG (reference sequence). Filled out from reference TRBV30 and TRBJ2-2, the complete variable domain reads SQTIHQWPATLVQPVGSPLSLECTVEGTSNPNLYWYRQAAGRGLQLLFYSVGIGQISSEVPQNLSASRPQDRQFILSSKKLLLSDSGFYLCAWSLNREAGELFFGEGSRLTVL.

The CDR3 DNA follows: TGTGCCAGCTCCGGACAGGGAGGCGAGACCCAGTACTTC. Encoded protein: CASSGQGGETQYF. V and J are TRBV6-6 and TRBJ2-5; 8 bases match TRBD1. Germline V CDR1 and CDR2: MNHNY, SVGAGI (reference sequence). This CDR3 is 13 amino acids long. With 8 bases clipped from V and 5 bases from J, the junction kept 7 bases outside the gene matches.

The chain combines TRBV5-6 with TRBJ2-5; D is perhaps TRBD1 or TRBD2 (5 bases each). V lost 4 bases, J lost 5 bases, and 15 bases lay in between. Germline V gene data show CDR1 as SGHDT and CDR2 as YYEEEE. This CDR3 comprises 14 residues. The CDR3 region has the DNA TGTGCCAGCAGCCGGGTGGGGGACCGGGAGACCCAGTACTTC. This codes for CASSRVGDRETQYF. The variable domain in full, completed from reference TRBV5-6 and TRBJ2-5, reads DAGVTQSPTHLIKTRGQQVTLRCSPKSGHDTVSWYQQALGQGPQFIFQYYEEEERQRGNFPDRFSGHQFPNYSSELNVNALLLGDSALYLCASSRVGDRETQYFGPGTRLLVL.

V is TRBV7-8 and J is TRBJ2-1; possible D gene TRBD2, 5 bases. Germline V gene sequence: CDR1 SGHVS, CDR2 FQNEAQ. V was cut by 4 bases and J by 3 bases, with 16 bases left in between. This CDR3 has 16 residues. The CDR3 here is CASSSGRGPYYNEQFF. CDR3 coding DNA: TGTGCCAGCAGCTCGGGCAGAGGGCCCTACTACAATGAGCAGTTCTTC.

This clone was seen a single time. The V and J genes are TRBV6-6 and TRBJ2-1, with 10 bases identical to TRBD2. V lost 6 bases, J lost 1 base, and 3 bases stayed unmatched. Germline V gives CDR1 MNHNY, CDR2 SVGAGI (reference sequence). The CDR3 sequence is 15 residues long. The CDR3 DNA sequence: TGTGCCAGCAGCCTGACTAGCGGGTCCTACAATGAGCAGTTCTTC. Translation gives CASSLTSGSYNEQFF.

The chain links TRBV30 to TRBJ2-1; 12 bases are a match to TRBD2. The CDR3 sequence is 16 residues long. CDR1 is GTSNPN and CDR2 is SVGIG in the germline V gene (reference sequence). Trimming removed 2 bases from V and 6 bases from J; junction bases left unmatched: 8. The CDR3 sequence is CAWSPMTSGSPNEQFF. The CDR3 DNA reads TGTGCCTGGAGTCCGATGACTAGCGGGAGCCCCAATGAGCAGTTCTTC.

The rearrangement links TRBV2 to TRBJ1-5; D is uncertain. V was trimmed by 7 bases and J by 0 bases, leaving 7 bases between them. The CDR3 has 13 residues. Germline-derived CDR1 and CDR2 are SNHLY and FYNNEI. The CDR3 DNA follows: TGTGCCAGCAACCCGAATAGCAATCAGCCCCAGCATTTT. Its protein is CASNPNSNQPQHF.

The genes are TRBV7-6 and TRBJ1-5; the match to TRBD1 covers 9 bases. With V trimmed by 5 bases and J by 10 bases, 12 bases remained unmatched. Germline V CDR1 and CDR2: SGHVS, FNYEAQ. CDR3 length: 15 amino acids. DNA for the CDR3: TGTGCCAGCAGCCTTACAGGGGGCGTCCCGTCACCCCAGCATTTT. It translates to CASSLTGGVPSPQHF.

This clone has just a few counts. The chain uses TRBV5-1 and TRBJ2-5, with a weak D call TRBD2 (5 bases). The CDR3 is 15 residues long. Germline CDR1 SGHRS, CDR2 YFSETQ. V was trimmed by 3 bases and J by 0 bases, leaving 12 bases between them. The CDR3 loop is CASSYRTEYQETQYF. The CDR3 DNA reads TGCGCCAGCAGCTACCGGACTGAGTACCAAGAGACCCAGTACTTC.

J is TRBJ2-3 and V is TRBV4-2, with 8 bases lining up with TRBD2. V shed 1 base and J 6 bases; nucleotides not matched to a gene: 3. CDR1 is LGHNA, CDR2 YNFKEQ, per germline. The CDR3 runs 14 residues. The CDR3 DNA reads as TGTGCCAGCAGCCAAGGGCGGGAGGCTGATACGCAGTATTTT. Its translation is CASSQGREADTQYF.

The V and J genes are TRBV7-2 and TRBJ1-1; D is undetermined. This CDR3 contains 12 residues. Germline CDR1 is SGHTA and CDR2 is FQGNSA. Trimming took 3 bases from V and 0 from J, leaving 2 bases between them. CDR3 DNA: TGTGCCAGCAGCTTTTTGAACACTGAAGCTTTCTTT. Its translation: CASSFLNTEAFF.

The chain employs TRBV5-1 and TRBJ1-3; no reliable D call. The germline V and J ends were trimmed by 0 bases and 2 bases, with 9 bases remaining between them. From germline, CDR1 is SGHRS and CDR2 YFSETQ. There are 15 residues in the CDR3. The CDR3 bases are TGCGCCAGCAGCTTGGAGGGTTACACTGGAAACACCATATATTTT. Translation: CASSLEGYTGNTIYF.

The chain combines TRBV2 with TRBJ2-3; tentative D call: TRBD2 (6 bases). The CDR3 is made up of 15 amino acids. Germline V gives CDR1 SNHLY, CDR2 FYNNEI. Trimming took 5 bases from V and 0 from J, leaving 12 bases between them. The CDR3 protein is CASSPQGLSTDTQYF. CDR3 sequence (DNA): TGTGCCAGCAGTCCCCAGGGACTTAGCACAGATACGCAGTATTTT. Together with reference TRBV2 and TRBJ2-3, the CDR3 gives the full variable domain: EPEVTQTPSHQVTQMGQEVILRCVPISNHLYFYWYRQILGQKVEFLVSFYNNEISEKSEIFDDQFSVERPDGSNFTLKIRSTKLEDSAMYFCASSPQGLSTDTQYFGPGTRLTVL.

The chain uses TRBV15 and TRBJ2-7; D is ambiguous. The ends were cut back, 1 base at V and 5 bases at J, with 15 bases in the middle. CDR1 LNHNV and CDR2 YYDKDF come from the germline V gene (reference sequence). The CDR3 has 15 residues. The CDR3 DNA is TGTGCCACCAGCAGAGTGGACGTGTTAGACCACGAGCAGTACTTC. This sequence encodes CATSRVDVLDHEQYF.

The chain couples TRBV29-1 to TRBJ1-1; 10 bases are a match to TRBD1. The CDR3 has 11 amino acids. Germline CDR1 and CDR2: SQVTM and ANQGSEA. CDR3 bases: TGCATGTCTCGGACAGGGGGTGAAGCTTTCTTT. Translating it yields CMSRTGGEAFF. The full variable domain, with the rest looked up from reference TRBV29-1 and TRBJ1-1, is SAVISQKPSRDICQRGTSLTIQCQVDSQVTMMFWYRQQPGQSLTLIATANQGSEATYESGFVIDKFPISRPNLTFSTLTVSNMSPEDSSIYLCMSRTGGEAFFGQGTRLTVV.

The chain carries TRBV18 and TRBJ2-7; 12 bases fit TRBD2. CDR1 is KGHSH and CDR2 is LQKENI in the germline V gene. The CDR3 totals 15 residues. The V and J ends lost 0 bases and 4 bases, in that order; junction bases with no gene match: 1. CDR3 in amino acids: CASSPPGTSGYEQYF. The CDR3 coding sequence is TGTGCCAGCTCACCACCGGGGACTAGCGGGTACGAGCAGTACTTC.

The chain employs TRBV6-1 and TRBJ2-5, with 10 bases that match TRBD1. Per germline, CDR1 MNHNS and CDR2 SASEGT. Trimming took 6 bases from V and 5 from J; bases not matched to a gene: 3. This CDR3 is 13 amino acids long. Here the CDR3 DNA reads TGTGCCAGCAGCCGGGACAGGGGTGAGACCCAGTACTTC. It yields the protein CASSRDRGETQYF.

This chain uses TRBV19 with TRBJ2-7; a weak D match, TRBD2 (5 bases). Germline V gene sequence: CDR1 LNHDA, CDR2 SQIVND (reference sequence). The CDR3 consists of 11 residues. The germline V and J ends were trimmed by 7 bases and 7 bases, with 11 bases remaining between them. CDR3 in amino acids: CASTSSGEQYF. CDR3 in DNA: TGTGCCAGTACCTCCTCGGGGGAGCAGTACTTC.

V gene TRBV5-1 combines with J gene TRBJ2-5; D perhaps matches TRBD2 (7 bases). Germline CDR1 reads SGHRS; CDR2 reads YFSETQ. This CDR3 spans 16 amino acids. The ends were cut back, 1 base at V and 4 bases at J, with 17 bases in the middle. CDR3 DNA sequence: TGCGCCAGCAGCTTGTATGCGGGAGTAGGGGGAGAGACCCAGTACTTC. Translating it yields CASSLYAGVGGETQYF.